This is a list of T cell receptor beta chains from one sample in a study of T cells in narcolepsy. Clones were read by immunoSEQ multiplex PCR, and TCRdb kept only the in-frame ones, dropping some. This sample has around 18,000 clones, with around 86% found just once. The specimen sequenced was memory (CD45RA-) CD4+ T cells from blood. These receptors all come from a human donor in good health. Both conserved end residues are part of each CDR3. A D gene is named only where the DNA matches it firmly. Expanded clones are given a class, and other clones once, few, many or no size at all.

J | V | size | D | CDR3 | DNA
TRBJ1-2 | TRBV21-1 | few | - | CASSKRPARVDYGYTF | TGTGCCAGCAGCAAAAGGCCGGCGAGGGTTGACTATGGCTACACCTTC
TRBJ2-5 | TRBV6-1 | - | TRBD1 | CASKQWTGEETQYF | TGTGCCAGCAAGCAATGGACAGGGGAAGAGACCCAGTACTTC
TRBJ1-4 | TRBV10-3 | few | - | CAISESEKLFF | TGTGCCATCAGTGAGAGTGAAAAACTGTTTTTT
TRBJ1-2 | TRBV11-2 | - | - | CASSWSPGVNYGYTF | TGTGCCAGCAGCTGGTCTCCAGGGGTGAACTATGGCTACACCTTC
TRBJ2-7 | TRBV5-6 | - | - | CASSLSREQYF | TGTGCCAGCAGCTTGAGCCGGGAGCAGTACTTC
TRBJ1-3 | TRBV2 | - | TRBD1 | CASSLFDRAGNTIYF | TGTGCCAGCAGTCTCTTCGACAGGGCCGGAAACACCATATATTTT
TRBJ1-2 | TRBV11-2 | - | - | CASSPGSGYTF | TGTGCCAGCAGCCCAGGGTCTGGCTACACCTTC
TRBJ1-3 | TRBV29-1 | - | - | CSVLIGNTIYF | TGCAGCGTCCTGATTGGAAACACCATATATTTT
TRBJ1-1 | TRBV5-1 | - | - | CASSLGQGGNTEAFF | TGCGCCAGCAGCTTGGGGCAGGGCGGCAACACTGAAGCTTTCTTT
TRBJ2-3 | TRBV7-2 | - | - | CASSDNGLAQDTQYF | TGTGCCAGCAGCGACAACGGACTGGCTCAAGATACGCAGTATTTT
TRBJ2-7 | TRBV6-1 | - | - | CASSESWAATYEQYF | TGTGCCAGCAGTGAATCCTGGGCAGCTACCTACGAGCAGTACTTC
TRBJ2-1 | TRBV14 | - | - | CASSLMGTFFYEQFF | TGTGCCAGCAGCCTCATGGGGACATTTTTTTACGAGCAGTTCTTC
TRBJ1-1 | TRBV13 | - | TRBD1 | CASSPMTGPLFSEAFF | TGTGCCAGCAGCCCCATGACAGGGCCGTTGTTCAGCGAAGCTTTCTTT
TRBJ1-2 | TRBV30 | - | - | CAWSLVDYGYTF | TGTGCCTGGAGTCTAGTAGACTATGGCTACACCTTC
TRBJ1-1 | TRBV18 | - | TRBD1 | CASSRTGVPEAFF | TGTGCCAGCTCACGGACAGGGGTCCCCGAAGCTTTCTTT
TRBJ1-1 | TRBV7-2 | - | - | CASSLVPETEAFF | TGTGCCAGCAGCTTAGTACCGGAAACTGAAGCTTTCTTT
TRBJ2-7 | TRBV5-4 | once | - | CASRNRIGYEQYF | TGTGCCAGCAGGAACCGAATCGGCTACGAGCAGTACTTC
TRBJ1-2 | TRBV30 | - | TRBD1 | CAWTDRDDYGYTF | TGTGCCTGGACGGACAGGGACGACTATGGCTACACCTTC
TRBJ1-2 | TRBV4-3 | - | - | CASSQGWESGYTF | TGCGCCAGCAGCCAAGGGTGGGAAAGCGGCTACACCTTC
TRBJ1-1 | TRBV14 | - | - | CASSHATGGRATEAFF | TGTGCCAGCAGCCACGCAACGGGAGGGAGGGCCACTGAAGCTTTCTTT
TRBJ1-1 | TRBV5-1 | - | - | CASSLAQDYTEAFF | TGCGCCAGCAGCTTGGCCCAGGACTACACTGAAGCTTTCTTT
TRBJ1-5 | TRBV19 | - | - | CASSRNTGGSGPQHF | TGTGCCAGTAGCCGCAACACGGGGGGATCCGGGCCCCAGCATTTT
TRBJ2-7 | TRBV30 | - | - | CAWSVGRGPNYEQYF | TGTGCCTGGAGTGTGGGGCGGGGGCCCAATTACGAGCAGTACTTC
TRBJ1-2 | TRBV5-4 | - | - | CASSAVGGLNYGYTF | TGTGCCAGCAGCGCGGTGGGGGGACTGAACTATGGCTACACCTTC
TRBJ2-2 | TRBV5-8 | - | TRBD1 | CARNDRGMNTGELFF | TGTGCCAGAAACGACAGGGGTATGAACACCGGGGAGCTGTTTTTT
TRBJ1-1 | TRBV10-3 | few | - | CAISGRKGTEAFF | TGTGCCATCAGTGGTCGTAAGGGCACTGAAGCTTTCTTT
TRBJ1-4 | TRBV19 | - | - | CASSMAGGALAESNEKLFF | TGTGCCAGTAGTATGGCCGGGGGTGCCCTCGCCGAGTCTAATGAAAAACTGTTTTTT
TRBJ2-5 | TRBV5-1 | few | TRBD1 | CASSWGDRGQETQYF | TGCGCCAGCAGCTGGGGGGACAGGGGGCAAGAGACCCAGTACTTC